A selection of T cell receptor beta chains follows, all from one sample in a study of cytomegalovirus exposure and HLA in healthy donors. Libraries were prepared by immunoSEQ multiplex PCR; TCRdb keeps only in-frame clonotypes and omits some of them. The sample shows tens of thousands of clones, just under 70% of them seen only once. Sequenced sample: PBMCs. The source of these receptors is a woman in her 30s in good health and CMV-seronegative. Each CDR3 is given with its conserved first and last residue. A D gene is named only where the DNA matches it firmly. Part of the rows lack a size; the others show once, few, many or a class for expanded clones.

J | V | D | size | DNA | CDR3
TRBJ2-3 | TRBV5-1 | TRBD2 | NA | TGCGCCAGCAGCTCGAGCGGGGCGAACACAGATACGCAGTATTTT | CASSSSGANTDTQYF
TRBJ2-1 | TRBV28 | NA | NA | TGTGCCAGCAGTCGGACGCCAGGGGGGAGAGAGCAGTTCTTC | CASSRTPGGREQFF
TRBJ1-3 | TRBV9 | NA | NA | TGTGCCAGCAGCGTAGGTGGGCACTCTGGAAACACCATATATTTT | CASSVGGHSGNTIYF
TRBJ2-5 | TRBV7-2 | TRBD2 | NA | TGTGCCAGCAGCTCGCGAGCGGGGCAGGAGACCCAGTACTTC | CASSSRAGQETQYF
TRBJ1-5 | TRBV7-9 | NA | once | TGTGCCAGCAGCCCACACGACAGGTCCGGGACCCAGCATTTT | CASSPHDRSGTQHF
TRBJ1-2 | TRBV30 | NA | NA | TGTGCCTGGAGTGTACAGGTTAACTATGGCTACACCTTC | CAWSVQVNYGYTF
TRBJ2-7 | TRBV7-9 | NA | NA | TGTGCCAGCAGCTTAGCGCGGGGATCGTGGTACGAGCAGTACTTC | CASSLARGSWYEQYF
TRBJ1-1 | TRBV9 | TRBD1 | NA | TGTGCCAGCAGCGCTCAGCCCGACAGGGTGAACACTGAAGCTTTCTTT | CASSAQPDRVNTEAFF
TRBJ2-3 | TRBV10-3 | TRBD2 | NA | TGTGCCATCAGCGGACTAGCGGGTGGCACAGATACGCAGTATTTT | CAISGLAGGTDTQYF
TRBJ1-1 | TRBV19 | NA | NA | TGTGCCAGTAGTATAGAGAGCAGATTTCGACTTTCTGAAGCTTTCTTT | CASSIESRFRLSEAFF
TRBJ1-3 | TRBV4-1 | NA | NA | TGCGCCAGCAGCCAAGATCCTGTGAGTGGAAACACCATATATTTT | CASSQDPVSGNTIYF
TRBJ2-1 | TRBV5-8 | TRBD2 | NA | TGTGCCAGCAGCCCGTTAGGACTAGCGGGGGCCTTCTCCTACAATGAGCAGTTCTTC | CASSPLGLAGAFSYNEQFF
TRBJ1-3 | TRBV6-1 | NA | NA | TGTGCCAGCAGCGGGACACGCTCTGGAAACACCATATATTTT | CASSGTRSGNTIYF
TRBJ2-5 | TRBV11-2 | TRBD2 | few | TGTGCCAGCAGCTTAGTTGCCGGACTAGCGGGTCGGGAGACCCAGTACTTC | CASSLVAGLAGRETQYF
TRBJ2-3 | TRBV11-2 | TRBD2 | NA | TGTGCCAGCAGCGGAAGGCTAGCGGGAGGCACAGATACGCAGTATTTT | CASSGRLAGGTDTQYF
TRBJ2-1 | TRBV19 | TRBD1 | NA | TGTGCCAGTAGTATTTGGTACCGGGACAGCTCCTACAATGAGCAGTTCTTC | CASSIWYRDSSYNEQFF
TRBJ2-3 | TRBV30 | TRBD2 | NA | TGTGCCTGGACTAGCGGGGACACAGATACGCAGTATTTT | CAWTSGDTDTQYF
TRBJ1-6 | TRBV6-1 | TRBD1 | many | TGTGCCAGCACCGGGACAGAGAATTCACCCCTCCACTTT | CASTGTENSPLHF
TRBJ1-5 | TRBV30 | NA | NA | TGTGCCTGGAGTGGAACAGGGAATCAGCCCCAGCATTTT | CAWSGTGNQPQHF
TRBJ2-7 | TRBV27 | NA | NA | TGTGCCAGCAGTTTATCGACTAGTTCCTCCGGGCAGTACTTC | CASSLSTSSSGQYF
TRBJ2-5 | TRBV10-3 | TRBD1 | NA | TGTGCCATCAGTGAGGGAACAGGGGGTCAAGAGACCCAGTACTTC | CAISEGTGGQETQYF
TRBJ1-1 | TRBV28 | TRBD1 | NA | TGTGCCAGCACCAATTCCGGGACAGGGACTGAAGCTTTCTTT | CASTNSGTGTEAFF
TRBJ2-2 | TRBV18 | TRBD2 | NA | TGTGCCAGCTCACAAAACGGGGGGTCCAACACCGGGGAGCTGTTTTTT | CASSQNGGSNTGELFF
TRBJ1-2 | TRBV7-5 | NA | NA | TGTGTCAGAAGCTTAGCGCTAGGGACAGGGGGTCGATATGGCTACACCTTC | CVRSLALGTGGRYGYTF
TRBJ2-1 | TRBV10-3 | TRBD1 | NA | TGTGCCATCAGTTTCTCAGGGGGTAATGAGCAGTTCTTC | CAISFSGGNEQFF
TRBJ1-6 | TRBV9 | NA | once | TGTGCCAGCAGCGTAGAAGGGGCGCCCGGGAATTCACCCCTCCACTTT | CASSVEGAPGNSPLHF
TRBJ1-2 | TRBV5-4 | NA | once | TGTGCCAGCAGCTTGGTGGGGGGGCTTAACTATGGCTACACCTTC | CASSLVGGLNYGYTF
TRBJ2-1 | TRBV9 | NA | NA | TGTGCCAGCAGCGTACGAGGTACCCTCTCCTACAATGAGCAGTTCTTC | CASSVRGTLSYNEQFF
TRBJ1-1 | TRBV19 | NA | NA | TGTGCCAGTAGTATAGAGGGGGGCACTGAAGCTTTCTTT | CASSIEGGTEAFF
TRBJ2-1 | TRBV7-3 | TRBD2 | NA | TGTGCCAGCAGCTTAACAGCGGGGCCGGGTATCTCGGAGCAGTTCTTC | CASSLTAGPGISEQFF
TRBJ2-1 | TRBV29-1 | NA | NA | TGCAGCGTTGAAGAAACAGGGATCATACTCTTC | CSVEETGIILF
TRBJ1-2 | TRBV30 | TRBD1 | NA | TGTGCCTGGAGCCGGGACAGGGGCCGACCCGGCTACACCTTC | CAWSRDRGRPGYTF
TRBJ2-3 | TRBV4-1 | NA | NA | TGCGCCAGCAGCCAAGAGGGGCCGGGCACAGATACGCAGTATTTT | CASSQEGPGTDTQYF
TRBJ2-5 | TRBV4-2 | TRBD2 | NA | TGTGCCAGCAGCCGGACTTCGGGACTAGCGGCCCAAGAGACCCAGTACTTC | CASSRTSGLAAQETQYF
TRBJ1-2 | TRBV6-1 | TRBD1 | NA | TGTGCCAGCAGTGAATTAATGGGACAGGGGAGAAGCTACACCTTC | CASSELMGQGRSYTF
TRBJ1-1 | TRBV5-5 | NA | NA | TGTGCCAGCAGCTTGGTAGCGAACACTGAAGCTTTCTTT | CASSLVANTEAFF
TRBJ2-7 | TRBV9 | TRBD1 | NA | TGTGCCAGCAGCCTGACCGGGACAGGGGGTTACGAGCAGTACTTC | CASSLTGTGGYEQYF
TRBJ1-1 | TRBV7-9 | NA | NA | TGTGCCAGCAGCTTAAGAGGGCTGGTGAACACTGAAGCTTTCTTT | CASSLRGLVNTEAFF
TRBJ1-1 | TRBV7-8 | NA | NA | TGTGCCAGCACCTTCCTTTTCTTTAAGAACACTGAAGCTTTCTTT | CASTFLFFKNTEAFF
TRBJ2-5 | TRBV5-1 | NA | NA | TGCGCCAGCAGCGAACAGGGACACGCTCAAGAGACCCAGTACTTC | CASSEQGHAQETQYF
TRBJ1-2 | TRBV25-1 | NA | NA | TGTGCCAGCAGTGAATACCGACAGGCTGGTGGCTACACCTTC | CASSEYRQAGGYTF
TRBJ2-1 | TRBV7-2 | TRBD2 | NA | TGTGCCAGCAGCCCCCGAGCGGGGGGCCGAGTCAATGAGCAGTTCTTC | CASSPRAGGRVNEQFF
TRBJ2-3 | TRBV5-1 | TRBD1 | few | TGCGCCAGCAGCCCCTGGACAGGGGCAGTTACAGATACGCAGTATTTT | CASSPWTGAVTDTQYF
TRBJ1-1 | TRBV5-6 | NA | few | TGTGCCAGCAGCCCGAGGAGGGGCCAGAACACTGAAGCTTTCTTT | CASSPRRGQNTEAFF
TRBJ1-5 | TRBV19 | NA | once | TGTGCCAGTATTGGGAGGCTCGGACCCCAGCATTTT | CASIGRLGPQHF
TRBJ2-7 | TRBV2 | NA | NA | TGTGCCACCAAGAGACAGGATCACTACGAGCAGTACTTC | CATKRQDHYEQYF
TRBJ1-1 | TRBV30 | NA | NA | TGTGCCTGGAAGGGGGTGAACACTGAAGCTTTCTTT | CAWKGVNTEAFF
TRBJ1-2 | TRBV5-1 | TRBD1 | NA | TGCGCCAGCAGCCCGCAACTCCAGGGGGCGGAGGGCTACACCTTC | CASSPQLQGAEGYTF
TRBJ2-5 | TRBV7-9 | NA | NA | TGTGCCAGCAGCTTATTTCCGGAGACCCAGTACTTC | CASSLFPETQYF
TRBJ2-4 | TRBV11-2 | TRBD1 | NA | TGTGCCAGCAGCGTAGACAGGGTTGCCAAAAACATTCAGTACTTC | CASSVDRVAKNIQYF
TRBJ2-1 | TRBV30 | TRBD1 | few | TGTGCCTGGAGTGCCAGACGGGACAGGGGGCTTAACAATGAGCAGTTCTTC | CAWSARRDRGLNNEQFF
TRBJ1-5 | TRBV2 | NA | NA | TGTGCCAGCAGCCGGAACGGGGGATTGGGTCAGCCCCAGCATTTT | CASSRNGGLGQPQHF
TRBJ1-2 | TRBV20-1 | NA | NA | TGCAGTGCCGAGCGCGGGTATGGCTACACCTTC | CSAERGYGYTF
TRBJ1-2 | TRBV2 | NA | NA | TGTGCCAGCAGTGGACCTTTAGGGGATGGCTACACCTTC | CASSGPLGDGYTF
TRBJ1-2 | TRBV28 | NA | NA | TGTGCCAGCAGTTTTGGAGGTCGTCCCCATGGCTACACCTTC | CASSFGGRPHGYTF